A single sample gave rise to the 29 T cell receptor beta chains below, sequenced in a study of T-cell memory formation after mild COVID-19. Using its own MiXCR run on the 5' RACE reads, TCRdb lists one record per CDR3 protein. The table shows approximately 260,000 distinct CDR3 sequences, with 15% to 20% occurring only once. The sequenced sample was PBMCs or a T cell subset sorted from them (not recorded which). The source is a man aged 18-30 years who had mild COVID-19 (a few samples of this study predate the infection). Cell type and time point are not known.

V is TRBV2 and J is TRBJ2-5; 9 bases align to TRBD1. Per the germline V gene, CDR1 is SNHLY and CDR2 is FYNNEI. This CDR3 is 15 amino acids long. The V gene end was trimmed by 6 bases and the J gene end by 6 bases; junction bases not matched to a gene: 11. The CDR3 region has the DNA TGTGCCAGCAGCGCCGAAGGGACAGGGATGAAGACCCAGTACTTC. It is translated as CASSAEGTGMKTQYF.

This clonotype was counted ten times or more. This chain joins TRBV7-8 and TRBJ2-5, with TRBD2 identical over 8 bases. The germline gives CDR1 SGHVS, CDR2 FQNEAQ. CDR3 length: 16 residues. The V and J ends lost 4 bases and 5 bases, in that order; junction bases with no gene match: 12. The DNA for the CDR3 is TGTGCCAGCAGCTGGGAGCCGGGACGCGGGGGGGAGACCCAGTACTTC. Protein: CASSWEPGRGGETQYF.

The V and J genes are TRBV4-3 and TRBJ2-3; D possibly uses TRBD1 or TRBD2 (5 bases each). Trimming left V 3 bases short and J 2 bases short, with 9 bases between. From germline, CDR1 is LGHNA and CDR2 YSLEER. This CDR3 has 14 amino acids. CDR3 DNA: TGCGCCAGCAGCCATGGGGGTTTCACAGATACGCAGTATTTT. Protein product: CASSHGGFTDTQYF.

This clonotype was seen more than once but under ten times. The rearrangement uses TRBV29-1 and TRBJ1-5; 8 positions agree with TRBD1. The CDR3 loop spans 13 amino acids. CDR1 is SQVTM, CDR2 ANQGSEA, per germline. V gave up 7 bases and J gave up 6 bases; unmatched junction bases: 8. The CDR3 reads CSASGGGSQPQHF. Here the CDR3 DNA reads TGCAGCGCCTCAGGGGGCGGGAGTCAGCCCCAGCATTTT.

The chain has TRBV18 and TRBJ2-7, with TRBD1 identical over 9 bases. The ends lost 3 bases at V and 7 bases at J; junction bases unmatched: 7. In germline, CDR1 is KGHSH, CDR2 LQKENI. This CDR3 has 14 residues. Here the CDR3 reads CASSPRSGTGEQYV. Written as DNA, the CDR3 is TGTGCCAGCTCACCGCGGTCGGGGACAGGGGAGCAGTACGTC.

A few counts support this clonotype. V is TRBV7-2 and J is TRBJ2-5, with D hard to call. With 5 bases removed from V and 7 bases from J, the gap between germline ends came to 11 bases. Germline CDR1 SGHTA, CDR2 FQGNSA. The CDR3 runs to 12 residues. The CDR3 spells CASSPYQRTQYF. CDR3 in DNA: TGTGCCAGCAGCCCGTATCAGAGGACCCAGTACTTC.

The chain is built from TRBV7-3 and TRBJ1-6; a weak D match, TRBD1 (5 bases). Trimming took 2 bases from V and 9 from J, leaving 11 bases between them. Germline assignment: CDR1 SGHTA and CDR2 FQGTGA. This CDR3 region has 14 residues. The CDR3 spells CASSLRGLGSPLHF. The CDR3 bases are TGTGCCAGCAGCTTACGGGGGTTGGGTTCACCCCTCCACTTT.

This clonotype has only one observation. J is TRBJ1-6 and V is TRBV6-5, with 7 bases lining up with TRBD1. The V gene end was trimmed by 1 base and the J gene end by 10 bases; junction bases not matched to a gene: 13. Germline values: CDR1 MNHEY, CDR2 SVGAGI. This CDR3 contains 17 residues. Written as DNA, the CDR3 is TGTGCCAGCAGTTACTACTCGACAGGGCCGGATTGGTCACCCCTCCACTTT. This translates into CASSYYSTGPDWSPLHF.

The chain is built from TRBV12-3 or TRBV12-4 and TRBJ1-2; D is perhaps TRBD1 (5 bases). Trimming left V 1 base short and J 7 bases short, with 10 bases between. The CDR3 is 13 residues long. The CDR3 region is CASSLGQGTGYTF. CDR3 coding DNA: TGTGCCAGCAGTTTAGGCCAGGGCACTGGCTACACCTTC.

The chain couples TRBV7-9 to TRBJ2-1, with 12 bases that match TRBD2. The CDR3 consists of 16 residues. V lost 5 bases, J lost 7 bases, and 9 bases stayed unmatched. Germline assignment: CDR1 SEHNR and CDR2 FQNEAQ (reference sequence). The CDR3 DNA sequence: TGTGCCAGCAGCCTCCCCGGGACTAGCGGGCGGAATGAGCAGTTCTTC. This translates into CASSLPGTSGRNEQFF.

This clonotype was counted ten times or more. V is TRBV7-3 and J is TRBJ2-3; D is perhaps TRBD1 (6 bases). The CDR3 is 13 residues long. Per germline, CDR1 SGHTA and CDR2 FQGTGA. V lost 4 bases and J 3 bases, leaving 8 bases between the germline ends. CDR3 region: CASSSTGTDTQYF. The CDR3 region has the DNA TGTGCCAGCAGCTCCACAGGGACAGATACGCAGTATTTT.

The gene calls are TRBV11-2 and TRBJ1-1; a weak D match, TRBD1 (6 bases). Per the germline V gene, CDR1 is SGHAT and CDR2 is FQNNGV. CDR3 length equals 13 residues. V was clipped by 5 bases and J by 5 bases, with 12 bases between them. The CDR3: CASSVRQGTEAFF. The CDR3 DNA follows: TGTGCCAGCAGCGTTCGCCAGGGGACTGAAGCTTTCTTT. The full variable domain, rest sourced from reference TRBV11-2 and TRBJ1-1, is EAGVAQSPRYKIIEKRQSVAFWCNPISGHATLYWYQQILGQGPKLLIQFQNNGVVDDSQLPKDRFSAERLKGVDSTLKIQPAKLEDSAVYLCASSVRQGTEAFFGQGTRLTVV.

This clonotype showed up just a few times. V gene TRBV4-1 combines with J gene TRBJ2-5; TRBD2 agrees at 7 bases. CDR3 length equals 14 residues. V was pared by 5 bases and J by 2 bases, with 5 bases of the junction left unmatched. Germline CDR1 and CDR2: MGHRA and YSYEKL. CDR3 sequence: CASSGTTGQETQYF. The CDR3 DNA reads TGCGCCAGCAGCGGGACTACGGGGCAAGAGACCCAGTACTTC.

The chain carries TRBV12-3 or TRBV12-4 and TRBJ2-1, with 9 nucleotides matching TRBD1. The V gene end was trimmed by 6 bases and the J gene end by 11 bases; junction bases not matched to a gene: 8. This CDR3 comprises 13 residues. The CDR3 DNA reads as TGTGCCAGCAGCCGGGACAGGGAGCCGAAGCAGTTCTTC. It specifies CASSRDREPKQFF.

The chain joins TRBV6-1 to TRBJ1-5; D not resolved. CDR1 MNHNS and CDR2 SASEGT come from the germline V gene. The CDR3 is made up of 13 amino acids. V was pared by 1 base and J by 5 bases, with 6 bases between. The CDR3 here is CASSEGYYQPQHF. The CDR3, as DNA: TGTGCCAGCAGTGAAGGGTACTATCAGCCCCAGCATTTT.

This clonotype was found a few times. The chain is built from TRBV20-1 and TRBJ2-4, with D maybe TRBD1 (6 bases). The CDR3 is 13 amino acids. The V and J ends lost 5 bases and 3 bases respectively, with 11 bases between them. CDR1 is DFQATT and CDR2 is SNEGSKA in the germline V gene (reference sequence). CDR3 nucleotide sequence: TGCAGTGCTCCCGGACAGAACAAAAACATTCAGTACTTC. It translates to CSAPGQNKNIQYF.

This clonotype was seen more than once but under ten times. This chain uses TRBV5-1 with TRBJ1-1; 7 bases match TRBD1. The CDR3 has 14 residues. CDR1 is SGHRS and CDR2 is YFSETQ in the germline V gene. J lost 5 bases, V lost 3 bases, and 7 bases had no gene match. The CDR3 bases are TGCGCCAGCAGCTCAGACAGGGTTGCGACTGAAGCTTTCTTT. It codes for CASSSDRVATEAFF.

The chain employs TRBV19 and TRBJ2-3; possibly TRBD1 for D (5 bases). This CDR3 has 15 amino acids. V lost 8 bases and J lost 4, with 19 bases in between. From germline, CDR1 is LNHDA and CDR2 SQIVND (reference sequence). The chain's CDR3 is CASSPGYGVADTQYF. The CDR3, as DNA: TGTGCCAGTTCGCCAGGGTACGGTGTAGCAGATACGCAGTATTTT.

CDR3 DNA sequence: TGTGCCAGCAGCCCTCCGGGGACTAACCGAAACACGAAGTATTTT. It specifies CASSPPGTNRNTKYF. This sequence joins TRBV6-5 and TRBJ2-3, with 7 bases fitting TRBD2. The germline gives CDR1 MNHEY, CDR2 SVGAGI. This CDR3 region has 15 residues. The ends lost 6 bases at V and 13 bases at J; junction bases unmatched: 19.

This clonotype has a count of ten or more. V is TRBV5-1 and J is TRBJ2-2; D is uncertain. Trimming removed 3 bases from V and 5 bases from J, with 2 bases in between. The germline V gene has CDR1 SGHRS and CDR2 YFSETQ. This CDR3 is 11 amino acids long. The CDR3 bases are TGCGCCAGCAGCTCTACCGGGGAGCTGTTTTTT. Encoded protein: CASSSTGELFF.

This clonotype has a handful of counts. The chain joins TRBV7-2 to TRBJ1-5; tentatively, D is TRBD1 (6 bases). Trimming stripped 3 bases from V and 3 bases from J, with 9 bases between. From germline, CDR1 is SGHTA and CDR2 FQGNSA. The CDR3 is made up of 14 amino acids. The CDR3 here is CASSLDSFNQPQHF. CDR3 bases: TGTGCCAGCAGCTTGGACAGCTTCAATCAGCCCCAGCATTTT.

This clonotype showed up just a few times. This rearrangement joins TRBV6-5 to TRBJ1-2; D call uncertain. The CDR3 runs to 13 residues. Germline V CDR1 and CDR2: MNHEY, SVGAGI. Trimming shortened V by 5 bases and J by 8 bases, and 15 bases separated the two germline ends. The CDR3 protein is CASSGGSLEGYTF. For the CDR3, the DNA is TGTGCCAGCAGTGGAGGGAGTTTGGAGGGCTACACCTTC.

This clonotype was seen only a few times. The chain couples TRBV5-1 to TRBJ1-1; 7 nucleotides agree with TRBD1. The trim removed 3 bases at V and 5 bases at J, leaving 4 bases unmatched. The length of the CDR3 is 13 residues. Germline CDR1 is SGHRS and CDR2 is YFSETQ. CDR3 loop: CASSYRGLTEAFF. DNA of the CDR3: TGCGCCAGCAGCTATAGGGGGCTGACTGAAGCTTTCTTT.

The chain uses TRBV6-2 or TRBV6-3 and TRBJ1-5; the D is unclear. Trimming left V 4 bases short and J 9 bases short, with 16 bases between. CDR1 is MNHEY, CDR2 SVGEGT, per germline. CDR3 size: 14 residues. The CDR3 coding sequence is TGTGCCAGCAGTTTGAGATCCTACGCAGGGCCCCAGCATTTT. This gives the protein CASSLRSYAGPQHF.

In this sample, this clonotype turned up many times. The V call is TRBV7-8, the J call TRBJ2-4; D is uncertain. CDR1 is SGHVS, CDR2 FQNEAQ, per germline. The CDR3 consists of 17 residues. Trimming left V 5 bases short and J 3 bases short, with 20 bases between. The CDR3 DNA follows: TGTGCCAGCAGCGCGCGGCTCACTACGGGCGGCAAAAACATTCAGTACTTC. Its translation: CASSARLTTGGKNIQYF.

This clonotype was seen at least ten times. The chain links TRBV5-6 to TRBJ2-4; 9 bases align to TRBD1. Germline V gene sequence: CDR1 SGHDT, CDR2 YYEEEE. The CDR3 runs 15 residues. Trimming took 7 bases from V and 11 from J; bases not matched to a gene: 16. Written as DNA, the CDR3 is TGTGCCAGCCCCCGGACAGGGGCGGATAAACATTTTCAGTACTTC. The encoded protein is CASPRTGADKHFQYF.

This clonotype was counted at least ten times. This sequence joins TRBV30 and TRBJ2-3; 11 nucleotides line up with TRBD2. The CDR3 length is 13 residues. From germline, CDR1 is GTSNPN and CDR2 SVGIG (reference sequence). The V and J ends lost 6 bases and 6 bases, in that order; junction bases with no gene match: 5. The CDR3 coding sequence is TGTGCCTGTTCACTAGCGGGGGCGGATACGCAGTATTTT. As protein: CACSLAGADTQYF.

In this sample, this clonotype turned up many times. The J gene is TRBJ2-3, the V gene TRBV10-3; 9 positions agree with TRBD2. J was trimmed by 5 bases and V by 10 bases; bases with no gene match: 7. CDR3 length: 13 amino acids. CDR1 and CDR2 (germline): ENHRY, SYGVKD. This CDR3 reads CATLGAGGDTQYF. For the CDR3, the DNA is TGTGCCACACTCGGAGCGGGGGGAGATACGCAGTATTTT.

The rearrangement uses TRBV7-2 and TRBJ2-3, with 7 positions matching TRBD2. CDR3 length: 15 residues. Trimming at V came to 6 bases and at J to 5 bases, leaving 11 bases not matched to a gene. Per germline, CDR1 SGHTA and CDR2 FQGNSA. The CDR3 region is CASSSHGRGVDTQYF. DNA of the CDR3: TGTGCCAGCAGTTCCCATGGACGGGGGGTAGATACGCAGTATTTT.